This T cell receptor (beta chain) is drawn from a study of T cells and Merkel cell carcinoma outcomes. Regarding this clone: What it binds is unknown.

Profiled with immunoSEQ multiplex PCR; TCRdb holds only in-frame clones, not every one. The sample shows around 15,000 clones, roughly four fifths of them seen only once. CDR3 length: 14 amino acids. V dropped 3 bases and J dropped 5 bases, with 14 bases sitting between them. CDR1 and CDR2 (germline): MNHEY, SVGAGI. The study, taken as a whole, reports: Merkel cell carcinoma outcomes were reportedly predicted by repertoire and T-cell density.

The chain employs TRBV6-5 and TRBJ2-7, with D tentatively TRBD1 (5 bases). The origin of this receptor is a human donor with Merkel cell carcinoma. Specimen: tumor tissue from Merkel cell carcinoma. The CDR3 region is CASSYGAGNNEQYF. CDR3 nucleotide sequence: TGTGCCAGCAGTTATGGAGCAGGGAACAACGAGCAGTACTTC.